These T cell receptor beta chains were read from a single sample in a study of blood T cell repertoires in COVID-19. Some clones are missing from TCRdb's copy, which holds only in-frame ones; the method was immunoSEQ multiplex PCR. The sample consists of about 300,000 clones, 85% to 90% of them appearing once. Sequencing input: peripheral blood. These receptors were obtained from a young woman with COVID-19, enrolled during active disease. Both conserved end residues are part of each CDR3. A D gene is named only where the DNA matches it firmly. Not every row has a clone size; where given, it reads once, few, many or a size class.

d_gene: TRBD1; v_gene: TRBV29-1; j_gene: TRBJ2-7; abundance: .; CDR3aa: CSAGDRPYEQYF; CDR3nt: TGCAGCGCCGGGGACAGACCCTACGAGCAGTACTTC
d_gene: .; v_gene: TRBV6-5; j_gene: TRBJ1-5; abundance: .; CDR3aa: CASSKGNSNQPQHF; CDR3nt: TGTGCCAGCAGTAAGGGGAATAGCAATCAGCCCCAGCATTTT
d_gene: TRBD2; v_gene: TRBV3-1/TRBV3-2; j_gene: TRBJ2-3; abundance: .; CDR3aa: CASSPMGLAGRDTQYF; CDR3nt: TGTGCCAGCAGCCCAATGGGACTAGCGGGGCGAGATACGCAGTATTTT
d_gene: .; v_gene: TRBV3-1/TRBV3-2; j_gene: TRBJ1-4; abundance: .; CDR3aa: CASSPGLEKLFF; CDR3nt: TGTGCCAGCAGCCCCGGTCTTGAAAAACTGTTTTTT
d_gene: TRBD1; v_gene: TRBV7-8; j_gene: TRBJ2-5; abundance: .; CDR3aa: CASSTGQGAQETQYF; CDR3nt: TGTGCCAGCAGCACGGGACAGGGGGCGCAGGAGACCCAGTACTTC
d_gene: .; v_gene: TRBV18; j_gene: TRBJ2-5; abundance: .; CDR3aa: CASSHLRSNQETQYF; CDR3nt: TGTGCCAGCTCTCATTTAAGAAGCAACCAAGAGACCCAGTACTTC
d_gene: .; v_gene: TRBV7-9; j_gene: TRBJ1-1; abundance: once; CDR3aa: CASSPPLEAFF; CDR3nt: TGTGCCAGCAGCCCCCCCCTTGAAGCTTTCTTT
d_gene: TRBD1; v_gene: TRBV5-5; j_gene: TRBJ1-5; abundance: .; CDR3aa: CASSLETGQTLKYQPQHF; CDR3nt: TGTGCCAGCAGCTTGGAAACGGGACAGACACTAAAATATCAGCCCCAGCATTTT
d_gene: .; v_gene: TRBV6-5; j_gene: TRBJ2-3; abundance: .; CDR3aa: CASSYGGLFTDTQYF; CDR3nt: TGTGCCAGCAGTTACGGAGGTTTGTTCACAGATACGCAGTATTTT
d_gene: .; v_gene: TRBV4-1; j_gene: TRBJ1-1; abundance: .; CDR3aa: CASGRGGEAFF; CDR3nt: TGCGCCAGCGGACGGGGGGGTGAAGCTTTCTTT
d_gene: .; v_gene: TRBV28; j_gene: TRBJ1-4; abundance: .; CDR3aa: CASSLGQTTNEKLFF; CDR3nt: TGTGCCAGCAGTTTAGGGCAGACGACTAATGAAAAACTGTTTTTT
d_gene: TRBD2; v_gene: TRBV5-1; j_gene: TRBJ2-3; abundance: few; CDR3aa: CASRMTSSTDTQYF; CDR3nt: TGCGCCAGCAGGATGACTAGCAGCACAGATACGCAGTATTTT
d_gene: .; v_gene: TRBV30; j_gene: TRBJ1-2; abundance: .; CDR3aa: CAWSHRDIRAPYGYTF; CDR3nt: TGTGCCTGGAGTCACCGGGACATCCGCGCCCCTTATGGCTACACCTTC
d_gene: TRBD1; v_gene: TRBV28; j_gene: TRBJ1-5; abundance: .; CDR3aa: CASRSQGASNQPQHF; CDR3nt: TGTGCCAGCAGATCTCAGGGGGCTAGCAATCAGCCCCAGCATTTT
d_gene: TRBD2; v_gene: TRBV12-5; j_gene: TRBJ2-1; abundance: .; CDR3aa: CASAPGLAAEQFF; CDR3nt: TGTGCTAGTGCCCCGGGACTAGCGGCGGAGCAGTTCTTC
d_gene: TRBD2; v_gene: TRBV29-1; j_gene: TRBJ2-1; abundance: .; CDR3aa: CSVARFGLAGGNEQFF; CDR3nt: TGCAGCGTTGCCCGCTTTGGACTAGCGGGGGGGAACGAGCAGTTCTTC
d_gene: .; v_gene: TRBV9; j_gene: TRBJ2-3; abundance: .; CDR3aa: CASSVGAGNHLTDTQYF; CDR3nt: TGTGCCAGCAGCGTAGGGGCTGGCAACCATCTGACAGATACGCAGTATTTT
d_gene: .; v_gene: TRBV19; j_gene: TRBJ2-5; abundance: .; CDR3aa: CASRGAPRETQYF; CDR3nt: TGTGCCAGTAGGGGGGCCCCGAGGGAGACCCAGTACTTC
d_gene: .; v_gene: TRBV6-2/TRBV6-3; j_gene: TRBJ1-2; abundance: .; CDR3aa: CASSPQGTNYGYTF; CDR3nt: TGTGCCAGCAGCCCGCAGGGAACTAACTATGGCTACACCTTC
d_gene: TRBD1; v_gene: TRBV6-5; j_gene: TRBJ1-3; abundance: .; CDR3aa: CASSYTTGANGNTIYF; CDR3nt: TGTGCCAGCAGTTACACCACAGGGGCCAACGGAAACACCATATATTTT
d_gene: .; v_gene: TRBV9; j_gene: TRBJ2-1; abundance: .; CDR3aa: CASSVADSYNEQFF; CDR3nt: TGTGCCAGCAGCGTAGCAGACTCCTACAATGAGCAGTTCTTC
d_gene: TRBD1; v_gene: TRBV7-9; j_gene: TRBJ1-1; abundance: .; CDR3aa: CASSLRTGRGNTEAFF; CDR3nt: TGTGCCAGCAGCTTAAGGACAGGGAGGGGGAACACTGAAGCTTTCTTT
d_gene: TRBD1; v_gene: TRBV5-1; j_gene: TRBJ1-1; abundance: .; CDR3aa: CASSWIDRGVLPNAEAFF; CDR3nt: TGCGCCAGCAGCTGGATCGACAGGGGGGTTCTGCCGAACGCTGAAGCTTTCTTT
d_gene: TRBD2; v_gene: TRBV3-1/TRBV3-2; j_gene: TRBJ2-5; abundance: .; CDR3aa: CASSQGAAGGQETQYF; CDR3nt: TGTGCCAGCAGCCAAGGGGCAGCGGGGGGGCAGGAGACCCAGTACTTC
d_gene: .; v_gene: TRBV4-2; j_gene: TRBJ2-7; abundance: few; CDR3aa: CASSQDRSLSSYEQYF; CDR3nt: TGTGCCAGCAGCCAAGATCGTAGCTTGAGCTCCTACGAGCAGTACTTC
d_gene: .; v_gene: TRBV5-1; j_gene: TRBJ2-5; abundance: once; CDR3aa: CASSLLSGVRETQYF; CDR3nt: TGCGCCAGCAGCTTACTGTCAGGGGTCCGAGAGACCCAGTACTTC
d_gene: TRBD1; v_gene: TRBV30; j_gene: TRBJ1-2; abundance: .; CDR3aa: CAWRRDRNYGYTF; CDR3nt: TGTGCCTGGAGGAGGGACAGAAACTATGGCTACACCTTC
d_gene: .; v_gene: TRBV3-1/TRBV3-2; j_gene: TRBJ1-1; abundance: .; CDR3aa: CASSQVSGNTEAFF; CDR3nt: TGTGCCAGCAGCCAAGTATCGGGGAACACTGAAGCTTTCTTT
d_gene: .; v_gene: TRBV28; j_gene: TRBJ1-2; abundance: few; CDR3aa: CASSFSRNYGYTF; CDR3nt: TGTGCCAGCAGTTTTTCCAGGAACTATGGCTACACCTTC
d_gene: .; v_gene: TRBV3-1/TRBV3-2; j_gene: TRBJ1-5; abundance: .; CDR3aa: CASSQAISNQPQHF; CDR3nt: TGTGCCAGCAGCCAAGCAATTAGCAATCAGCCCCAGCATTTT
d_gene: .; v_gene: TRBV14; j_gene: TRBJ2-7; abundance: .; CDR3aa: CASSQLIGDEQYF; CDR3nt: TGTGCCAGCAGCCAACTTATCGGGGACGAGCAGTACTTC
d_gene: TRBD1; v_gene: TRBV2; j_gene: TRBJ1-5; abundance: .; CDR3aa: CASTTGVDNQPQHF; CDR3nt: TGTGCCAGCACGACAGGGGTAGATAATCAGCCCCAGCATTTT
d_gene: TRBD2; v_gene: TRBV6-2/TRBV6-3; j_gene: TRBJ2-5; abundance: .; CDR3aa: CASSPFGTIQETQYF; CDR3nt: TGTGCCAGCAGCCCCTTCGGGACTATTCAAGAGACCCAGTACTTC
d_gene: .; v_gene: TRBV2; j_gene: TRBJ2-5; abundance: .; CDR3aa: CASNSGTPGAETQYF; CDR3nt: TGTGCCAGCAATTCGGGCACCCCGGGAGCAGAGACCCAGTACTTC
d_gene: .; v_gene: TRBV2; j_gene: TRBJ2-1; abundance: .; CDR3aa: CASSDQESRYEQFF; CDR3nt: TGTGCCAGCAGTGATCAAGAGTCTCGGTATGAGCAGTTCTTC
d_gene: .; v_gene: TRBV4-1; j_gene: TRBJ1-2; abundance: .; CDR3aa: CASSQDWDIRLYGYTF; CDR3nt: TGCGCCAGCAGCCAAGACTGGGACATACGACTCTATGGCTACACCTTC
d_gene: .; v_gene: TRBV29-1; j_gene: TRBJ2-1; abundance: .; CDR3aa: CSGTDSAQFF; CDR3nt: TGCAGCGGTACGGACAGCGCGCAGTTCTTC
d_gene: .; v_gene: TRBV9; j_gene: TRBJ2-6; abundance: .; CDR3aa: CASSVFSGANVLTF; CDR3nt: TGTGCCAGCAGCGTCTTCTCTGGGGCCAACGTCCTGACTTTC
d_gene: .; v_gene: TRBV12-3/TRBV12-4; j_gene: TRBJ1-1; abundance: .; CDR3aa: CASSLVYDTEAFF; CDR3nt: TGTGCCAGCAGTCTAGTCTACGACACTGAAGCTTTCTTT
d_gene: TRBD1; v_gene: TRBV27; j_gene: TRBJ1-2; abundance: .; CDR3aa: CASSLDRESGNGYTF; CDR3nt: TGTGCCAGCAGTTTGGACAGGGAATCAGGTAACGGCTACACCTTC
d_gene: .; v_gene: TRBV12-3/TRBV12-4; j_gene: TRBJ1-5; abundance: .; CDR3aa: CASSFSRQPQHF; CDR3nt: TGTGCCAGCAGCTTCAGCAGGCAGCCCCAGCATTTT
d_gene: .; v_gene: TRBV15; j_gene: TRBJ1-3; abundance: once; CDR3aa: CATSREGKSSGNTIYF; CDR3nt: TGTGCCACCAGCAGAGAGGGCAAAAGCTCTGGAAACACCATATATTTT
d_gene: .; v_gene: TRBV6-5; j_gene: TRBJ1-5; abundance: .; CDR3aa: CASRPQGWGNQPQHF; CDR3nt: TGTGCCAGCAGGCCACAGGGATGGGGCAATCAGCCCCAGCATTTT
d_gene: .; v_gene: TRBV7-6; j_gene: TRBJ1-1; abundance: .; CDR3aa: CASSLAASVMNTEAFF; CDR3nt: TGTGCCAGCAGCTTAGCTGCATCGGTGATGAACACTGAAGCTTTCTTT
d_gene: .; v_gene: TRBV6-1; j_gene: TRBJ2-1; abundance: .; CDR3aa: CASTGRGRNEQFF; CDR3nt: TGTGCCAGTACGGGGAGGGGGAGGAATGAGCAGTTCTTC
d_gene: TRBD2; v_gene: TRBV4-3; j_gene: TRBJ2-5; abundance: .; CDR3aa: CASSQDGPSGGRLAQYF; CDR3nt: TGCGCCAGCAGCCAAGACGGTCCTAGCGGGGGCCGATTGGCCCAGTACTTC
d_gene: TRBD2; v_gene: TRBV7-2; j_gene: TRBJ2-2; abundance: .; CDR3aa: CASSLATGGPGELFF; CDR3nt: TGTGCCAGCAGCTTAGCGACGGGAGGACCCGGGGAGCTGTTTTTT
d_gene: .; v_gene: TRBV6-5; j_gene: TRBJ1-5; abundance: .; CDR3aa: CASSYARVGQPQHF; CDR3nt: TGTGCCAGCAGTTACGCCAGGGTAGGGCAGCCCCAGCATTTT
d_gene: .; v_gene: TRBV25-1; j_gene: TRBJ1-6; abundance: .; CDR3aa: CASSPIYNSPLHF; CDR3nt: TGTGCCAGCAGTCCCATCTATAATTCACCCCTCCACTTT
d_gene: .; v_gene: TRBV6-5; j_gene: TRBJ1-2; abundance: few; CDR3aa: CASRREQGLYGYTF; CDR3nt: TGTGCCAGCAGGCGCGAACAGGGTCTCTATGGCTACACCTTC
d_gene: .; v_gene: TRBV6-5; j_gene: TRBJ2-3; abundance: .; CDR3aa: CATRKVDGDTQYF; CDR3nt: TGTGCCACGAGGAAAGTGGATGGAGATACGCAGTATTTT
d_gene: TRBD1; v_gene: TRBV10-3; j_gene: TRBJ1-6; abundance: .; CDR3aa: CAISSGTGNSPLHF; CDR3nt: TGTGCCATCAGCTCCGGGACAGGGAATTCACCCCTCCACTTT